This T cell receptor beta chain originates from a study of control samples from healthy donors and cancer patients. Germline loops: CDR1 MRHNA, CDR2 SNTAGT. The V gene end was trimmed by 7 bases and the J gene end by 0 bases; junction bases not matched to a gene: 7. The CDR3 spans 15 residues. This table comes from immunoSEQ multiplex PCR, and its TCRdb copy is limited to in-frame clones, with some not included. The sample lists some 130,000 clones, 80% to 95% occurring once. This sequence joins TRBV6-4 and TRBJ1-2; the match to TRBD1 covers 8 bases. The specimen sequenced was blood. The clonotype was recovered from a man younger than 35 in good health. CDR3: CASKPGQGPNYGYTF. The CDR3 coding sequence is TGTGCCAGCAAACCCGGACAGGGCCCTAACTATGGCTACACCTTC.